These T cell receptor beta chains were read from a single sample in a study of blood T cell repertoires in COVID-19. Libraries were prepared by immunoSEQ multiplex PCR; TCRdb keeps only in-frame clonotypes and omits some of them. The profile shows fewer than 300,000 clones, around four fifths of them singletons. Sequenced sample: peripheral blood. Receptors originate from a woman between 50 and 59 years old who had recovered from COVID-19. Both conserved end residues are part of each CDR3. A D gene is named only where the DNA matches it firmly. Some rows mark clone size as missing; the rest say once, few, many or name a class of expanded clone.

len	abundance	v_gene	j_gene	d_gene	CDR3nt	CDR3aa
15	once	TRBV15	TRBJ2-5	TRBD1	TGTGCCACCAGCAGCTTGACAGGGGGCTTGGAGACCCAGTACTTC	CATSSLTGGLETQYF
16	.	TRBV19	TRBJ2-2	TRBD1	TGTGCCAGTAGTCCCCGGGACAGACTGAACACCGGGGAGCTGTTTTTT	CASSPRDRLNTGELFF
15	.	TRBV7-9	TRBJ2-3	TRBD2	TGTGCCAGCAGCTTCAGTAGCGGGGGGGCAGATACGCAGTATTTT	CASSFSSGGADTQYF
15	.	TRBV19	TRBJ2-7	TRBD1	TGTGCCAGTAGTATTGGGGACAGGGGGCTAACCGAGCAGTACTTC	CASSIGDRGLTEQYF
14	.	TRBV5-1	TRBJ2-1	TRBD1	TGCGCCAGCAGCCCGGGACAGGGTTACAATGAGCAGTTCTTC	CASSPGQGYNEQFF
15	.	TRBV28	TRBJ1-1	.	TGTGCCAGCAGTTTATGGAGAAGGGGGAACACTGAAGCTTTCTTT	CASSLWRRGNTEAFF
14	.	TRBV7-2	TRBJ1-1	TRBD1	TGTGCCAGCAGCTCGACAGGGGGACGGACTGAAGCTTTCTTT	CASSSTGGRTEAFF
15	.	TRBV5-1	TRBJ1-6	.	TGCGCCAGCAGCTGGACTTTGGGGAATAATTCACCCCTCCACTTT	CASSWTLGNNSPLHF
13	few	TRBV29-1	TRBJ2-2	TRBD1	TGCAGTGCGGGACAGGGAATCACCGGGGAGCTGTTTTTT	CSAGQGITGELFF
16	.	TRBV4-1	TRBJ2-1	.	TGCGCCAGCAGCCAAGATGCAGCCCAGGCCTACAATGAGCAGTTCTTC	CASSQDAAQAYNEQFF
13	once	TRBV9	TRBJ1-2	.	TGTGCCAGCAGCGTAGCACCCACAGGGCCCATAACCTTC	CASSVAPTGPITF
15	.	TRBV11-2	TRBJ1-2	.	TGTGCCAGCACCTCAGGACCGGGGGGGCTCTATGGCTACACCTTC	CASTSGPGGLYGYTF
15	.	TRBV7-2	TRBJ2-1	.	TGTGCCAGCAGCTTAGCGGGCCGTTTATACAATGAGCAGTTCTTC	CASSLAGRLYNEQFF
14	.	TRBV2	TRBJ2-1	TRBD2	TGTGCCAGCAGTGGGGGGGCTAGCGGGTATGAGCAGTTCTTC	CASSGGASGYEQFF
15	.	TRBV28	TRBJ1-4	TRBD1	TGTGCCAGCAGTTTATCAGGGACAGGGAAAAAAAAACTGTTTTTT	CASSLSGTGKKKLFF
16	.	TRBV6-5	TRBJ2-6	.	TGTGCCAGCAGTTACTCTGCGGGCTCTGGGGCCAACGTCCTGACTTTC	CASSYSAGSGANVLTF
16	.	TRBV7-2	TRBJ1-2	.	TGTGCCAGCAGCTTAGAGCATCCAGGGGCAGGTTATGGCTACACCTTC	CASSLEHPGAGYGYTF
14	once	TRBV3-1/TRBV3-2	TRBJ1-2	.	TGTGCCAGCAGCCTTTCGACAGGATCCTATGGCTACACCTTC	CASSLSTGSYGYTF
15	.	TRBV2	TRBJ2-2	TRBD2	TGTGCCAGCAGTGAAACTAGCGGGGGGACCGGGGAGCTGTTTTTT	CASSETSGGTGELFF
15	.	TRBV7-8	TRBJ2-7	.	TGTGCCAGCAGCTTAGGACTGGCAAATTCTTACGAGCAGTACTTC	CASSLGLANSYEQYF
16	.	TRBV21-1	TRBJ1-1	.	TGTGCCAGCAGCAGGGAGGGACGACGGCAGCGTACTGAAGCTTTCTTT	CASSREGRRQRTEAFF
13	.	TRBV3-1/TRBV3-2	TRBJ1-2	.	TGTGCCAGCAGCCAAACACAGGGTTCCGGCTACACCTTC	CASSQTQGSGYTF
16	.	TRBV27	TRBJ2-5	.	TGTGCCAGCAGTGCCTCCGGGACTTGGGAGTCCGAGACCCAGTACTTC	CASSASGTWESETQYF
15	many	TRBV7-9	TRBJ1-6	TRBD1	TGTGCCAGCAGCCGAGGGGGCAGGAGTTTTTCACCCCTCCACTTT	CASSRGGRSFSPLHF
15	.	TRBV5-4	TRBJ2-5	.	TGTGCCAGCAGCTCGGACCTTGCGGGCCGAGAGACCCAGTACTTC	CASSSDLAGRETQYF
13	.	TRBV28	TRBJ1-1	TRBD1	TGTGCCAGCAGAACAGGGGGAGGCACTGAAGCTTTCTTT	CASRTGGGTEAFF
15	.	TRBV7-2	TRBJ2-7	.	TGTGCCAGCAGCTTAAGTAGCGGCGGCTCCTACGAGCAGTACTTC	CASSLSSGGSYEQYF
13	.	TRBV7-9	TRBJ2-7	TRBD1	TGTGCCAGCAGCTCTACCGGACAGGGGGCGCAGTACTTC	CASSSTGQGAQYF
17	.	TRBV10-3	TRBJ2-2	TRBD2	TGTGCCATCAGTGAGTCTGGGACTAGCGGGAGGTCCGGGGAGCTGTTTTTT	CAISESGTSGRSGELFF
15	.	TRBV5-6	TRBJ2-4	.	TGTGCCAGCAGCGGCATATTGGGGGGAAAAAACATTCAGTACTTC	CASSGILGGKNIQYF
17	.	TRBV7-2	TRBJ2-7	TRBD2	TGTGCCAGCAGCTTAAGCCTCCAGCTAGCGGAGGCCTACGAGCAGTACTTC	CASSLSLQLAEAYEQYF
15	.	TRBV19	TRBJ1-1	.	TGTGCCAGTACCTTACTCGCAGGGGTAGGGACTGAAGCTTTCTTT	CASTLLAGVGTEAFF
18	few	TRBV18	TRBJ2-7	TRBD2	TGTGCCAGCTCGATAACCGGGACTAGCTCTGTGACGTCCTACGAGCAGTACTTC	CASSITGTSSVTSYEQYF
14	once	TRBV19	TRBJ2-3	.	TGTGCCAGTAGTCCCCAAGCGAGCACAGATACGCAGTATTTT	CASSPQASTDTQYF
15	.	TRBV28	TRBJ1-5	TRBD1	TGTGCCAGCCGAATACAGGGGAGTGGAAATCAGCCCCAGCATTTT	CASRIQGSGNQPQHF
15	.	TRBV3-1/TRBV3-2	TRBJ1-1	.	TGTGCCAGCAGCCAAGTATCGCTGGGGAGCACTGAAGCTTTCTTT	CASSQVSLGSTEAFF
18	few	TRBV9	TRBJ2-2	TRBD2	TGTGCCAGCAGCGTAGCCCGACTAGCGGGAGTACGTGGGGGGGAGCTGTTTTTT	CASSVARLAGVRGGELFF
13	.	TRBV6-2/TRBV6-3	TRBJ1-5	.	TGTGCCAGCAGTTACTCAGAGAATCAGCCCCAGCATTTT	CASSYSENQPQHF
13	.	TRBV12-3/TRBV12-4	TRBJ1-2	TRBD1	TGTGCCAGCAGTCGACAGGGAACCTATGGCTACACCTTC	CASSRQGTYGYTF
16	.	TRBV27	TRBJ1-2	TRBD1	TGTGCCAGCAGTTTACACAGGGGATCGGCTAACTATGGCTACACCTTC	CASSLHRGSANYGYTF
15	once	TRBV6-2/TRBV6-3	TRBJ2-7	.	TGTGCCAGCAGTTCTATCCCCCGAGGACACTACGAGCAGTACTTC	CASSSIPRGHYEQYF
15	.	TRBV18	TRBJ1-4	.	TGTGCCAGCTCACCGAGGACAGTGTCTAATGAAAAACTGTTTTTT	CASSPRTVSNEKLFF
13	few	TRBV5-1	TRBJ2-3	.	TGCGCCAGCAGCTCCATGGACAAGGCTACGCAGTATTTT	CASSSMDKATQYF
14	.	TRBV18	TRBJ1-5	.	TGTGCCAGCTCACCACAGACAGGTACCCAGCCCCAGCATTTT	CASSPQTGTQPQHF
14	once	TRBV9	TRBJ1-2	TRBD1	TGTGCCAGCAGCGTTGGACAGGGGAGCTATGGCTACACCTTC	CASSVGQGSYGYTF
19	once	TRBV19	TRBJ2-2	TRBD2	TGTGCCAGTAGTCCCCTGGGGCTAGCGGGGGACTCGGGCACCGGGGAGCTGTTTTTT	CASSPLGLAGDSGTGELFF
14	.	TRBV4-3	TRBJ2-1	.	TGCGCCAGCAGCCGGGACACTCGCGGGCATGAGCAGTTCTTC	CASSRDTRGHEQFF
12	.	TRBV27	TRBJ1-2	.	TGTGCCAGCAGTGAGGGAAACTATGGCTACACCTTC	CASSEGNYGYTF